This TCR beta chain stems from a study of T cells in Graves' hyperthyroidism and ophthalmopathy. This clonotype has only a few counts. This CDR3 is 17 amino acids long. Germline loops: CDR1 MDHEN, CDR2 SYDVKM. V lost 3 bases, J lost 6 bases, and 24 bases lay in between. What was amplified from RNA transcripts were TCR beta CDR3 regions. A first-round RT-PCR of the TCR CDR3 used the HTBI primer set. MiXCR, run by TCRdb on the multiplex PCR reads, gives a single entry per CDR3 protein. The sample consists of more than 500,000 distinct CDR3 sequences, roughly 46% of them appearing once. The source material was peripheral blood or thyroid tissue (not recorded which). V gene TRBV28 combines with J gene TRBJ2-7; the D gene is possibly TRBD1 (6 bases). This sequence originates from an adult woman with Graves' disease, either hyperthyroidism or ophthalmopathy (not recorded which). CDR3 protein: CASSFVGGRGTFGEQYF. The CDR3 DNA reads TGTGCCAGCAGTTTTGTAGGGGGTCGAGGGACCTTCGGCGAGCAGTACTTC.